The clone carrying this T cell receptor (beta chain) was observed a single time. Its antigen is unidentified. The entry originates in a study of T cells in localized non-small cell lung cancer. General study results and limits: In adjacent lung appeared a median approximately 61 of the top 100 tumor clones. Uninvolved adjacent lung had higher T cell clonality than tumor and all other tissues. Greater blood T cell density accompanied longer overall survival.

There are 15 residues in the CDR3. The J segment lost 8 bases and the V segment lost 3 bases, leaving 10 bases of the junction unmatched. The germline V gene encodes CDR1 LNHDA and CDR2 SQIVND (reference sequence). Method: immunoSEQ multiplex PCR; TCRdb's copy keeps in-frame clones and lacks some. The table lists roughly 34,000 clones, about nine tenths of them singletons. This chain uses TRBV19 with TRBJ2-3, with 8 bases that match TRBD2. The sample consisted of peripheral blood mononuclear cells, taken before any cancer treatment. This sequence was found in a man between 35 and 75 years old with stage III lung adenocarcinoma. This CDR3 reads CASSMAGGPGGTQYF. In nucleotides, the CDR3 is TGTGCCAGTAGTATGGCGGGGGGCCCGGGGGGTACGCAGTATTTT.